One T cell receptor beta chain is described in this entry. Its antigen is unknown. The sample is drawn from a study of response to subunit inactivated influenza vaccine. Study-level findings and limits: The authors offered the suggestion that each seasonal influenza vaccination recruits few new T cells.

TCRdb itself ran the RT-PCR reads through MiXCR, one entry per CDR3 protein. This table holds around 480,000 distinct CDR3 sequences, about 10% found once. The clonotype was recovered from a man aged 45-65 years who received an inactivated influenza vaccine. The specimen comprised PBMCs from blood, sampled roughly 45 days after vaccination.

In DNA form, the CDR3 reads TGTGCCAGCAGCTTAGTTTACAACTACCTCTCCTACGAGCAGTACTTC. Translating it yields CASSLVYNYLSYEQYF. This chain connects TRBV11-2 to TRBJ2-7, with D unclear. Per the germline V gene, CDR1 is SGHAT and CDR2 is FQNNGV. Trimming left V 1 base short and J 0 bases short, with 13 bases between. The CDR3 sequence is 16 residues long.